The T cell receptor beta chain under discussion was sequenced for a study of CD8+CD57+ T cells in acquired aplastic anemia. Looking at the study overall: Mean yield of DNA from sorted CD4+ and CD8+ cells was roughly 3.4 ug.

In this sample, this clonotype turned up a few times. The antigen is unknown. Patients sequenced had flow cytometry evidence of CD8+CD57+ cell expansion. The CDR3 covers 12 residues. V was cut by 5 bases and J by 4 bases, with 7 bases left in between. The germline V gene has CDR1 SGHAT and CDR2 FQNNGV. General study points: Patients versus controls showed no significant CD8+ Simpson's diversity difference.

CDR3 and TCR beta VDJ profiling relied on genomic DNA as the template. In TCRdb, the reads were re-called with MiXCR into one record per CDR3 protein. The repertoire holds approximately 150,000 distinct CDR3 sequences, with roughly two thirds as singletons. The V gene is TRBV11-2, the J gene TRBJ2-3; no definite D call. This clonotype was sampled from a human donor with aplastic anemia. Sequenced material: sorted CD4+, CD8+, or CD8+CD57+ T cells (not recorded which) from PBMCs. CDR3 loop: CASSPNSDTQYF. The CDR3 coding sequence is TGTGCCAGCAGCCCAAACTCAGATACGCAGTATTTT.